What follows are 32 T cell receptor beta chains derived from one specimen sequenced in a study of blood T cell repertoires in COVID-19. Libraries were prepared by immunoSEQ multiplex PCR; TCRdb keeps only in-frame clonotypes and omits some of them. The table has about 270,000 clones, about nine tenths seen once; the top ten hold around 8.8%. The specimen was peripheral blood. Receptor source: a man aged 40-50 years with active or convalescent COVID-19.

The J gene is TRBJ1-1, the V gene TRBV11-3; a weak D match, TRBD1 (6 bases). The CDR3 runs 13 residues. Trimming removed 5 bases from V and 7 bases from J, with 14 bases in between. CDR1 and CDR2 (germline): SGHNT, YENEEA. The CDR3 DNA reads TGTGCCAGCAGCGTTCCCGGGACAAGTGAAGCTTTCTTT. As protein: CASSVPGTSEAFF.

The V gene is TRBV24-1, the J gene TRBJ2-5, with 8 bases lining up with TRBD2. Germline CDR1 and CDR2: KGHDR and SFDVKD. V lost 5 bases and J lost 4; bases outside the gene matches: 11. The length of the CDR3 is 16 residues. The CDR3: CATSGPSGRGGETQYF. CDR3 DNA: TGTGCCACCAGTGGGCCGAGCGGGAGAGGGGGAGAGACCCAGTACTTC.

V gene TRBV24-1 combines with J gene TRBJ2-5; 7 nucleotides match TRBD2. The V gene's germline CDR1 is KGHDR and CDR2 SFDVKD. Trimming removed 9 bases from V and 2 bases from J; junction bases left unmatched: 14. The length of the CDR3 is 16 residues. CDR3 DNA sequence: TGTGCCACCGCGGGGGTGGGCGGGAGTGGACAAGAGACCCAGTACTTC. Protein product: CATAGVGGSGQETQYF.

The rearrangement links TRBV5-1 to TRBJ2-1; TRBD2 matches 12 bases. The CDR3 runs 17 residues. Germline loops: CDR1 SGHRS, CDR2 YFSETQ. Trimming cost V 3 bases and J 7 bases; bases outside gene matches: 11. This chain's CDR3 is CASSYLAGGPSGNEQFF. The DNA of the CDR3 is TGCGCCAGCAGCTACCTAGCGGGAGGGCCCTCGGGGAATGAGCAGTTCTTC.

The chain joins TRBV11-2 to TRBJ2-5; 10 bases align to TRBD2. This CDR3 has 15 residues. V lost 8 bases and J lost 1; bases outside the gene matches: 7. Germline loops: CDR1 SGHAT, CDR2 FQNNGV. The CDR3 DNA sequence: TGTGCCAGCGCGGGGGGACTAGCGTTCCAAGAGACCCAGTACTTC. Translated: CASAGGLAFQETQYF.

This clone was observed a single time. The chain employs TRBV24-1 and TRBJ2-5, with 8 bases matching TRBD2. Unmatched junction bases numbered 13, after V lost 4 bases and J lost 4 bases. Germline CDR1 and CDR2: KGHDR and SFDVKD. This CDR3 has 17 residues. In DNA form, the CDR3 reads TGTGCCACCAGTGACCACCCTGGGACTAGATTGCGAGAGACCCAGTACTTC. Protein sequence: CATSDHPGTRLRETQYF.

This clone was seen a single time. The V and J genes are TRBV3-1 (or the pseudogene TRBV3-2) and TRBJ2-4, with 7 bases fitting TRBD1. Losses at the gene ends were 6 bases for V and 6 bases for J; bases not matched to a gene: 8. The CDR3 has 14 amino acids. Germline V gene data show CDR1 as LGHDT and CDR2 as YNNKEL (reference sequence). The CDR3 spells CASSLDRVTNIQYF. The CDR3 region has the DNA TGTGCCAGCAGTCTTGACAGGGTAACAAACATTCAGTACTTC.

The V gene is TRBV21-1, the J gene TRBJ2-7; the table names TRBD1, a call not compared with the DNA. TRBV21-1 is marked as a pseudogene. CDR3 length: 14 amino acids. This chain's CDR3 is CASSGTGDCYEQYF. The CDR3 DNA follows: TGTGCCAGCAGCGGGACAGGGGACTGCTACGAGCAGTACTTC.

The J gene is TRBJ1-1, the V gene TRBV7-9; D gene unclear. This CDR3 region has 17 residues. Looked up from germline, CDR1 is SEHNR and CDR2 is FQNEAQ (reference sequence). Trimming stripped 0 bases from V and 3 bases from J, with 17 bases between. The DNA for the CDR3 is TGTGCCAGCAGCTTAGCGGGAGGGAGGATGCGGGACACTGAAGCTTTCTTT. Amino acid sequence: CASSLAGGRMRDTEAFF.

This clone was observed once. J is TRBJ2-3 and V is TRBV30; tentative D call: TRBD1 (6 bases). Germline lookup yields CDR1 GTSNPN and CDR2 SVGIG (reference sequence). This CDR3 is 14 amino acids long. Trimming left V 3 bases short and J 2 bases short, with 12 bases between. DNA for the CDR3: TGTGCCTGGAGCCGGACAGCCGACACAGATACGCAGTATTTT. This translates into CAWSRTADTDTQYF.

The rearrangement uses TRBV19 and TRBJ1-3; D may be TRBD1 (6 bases). The CDR3 is made up of 15 amino acids. Germline CDR1 and CDR2: LNHDA and SQIVND (reference sequence). Trimming took 5 bases from V and 2 from J, leaving 13 bases between them. Written as DNA, the CDR3 is TGTGCCAGTAGTGCAGACAGGTTCGCTGGAAACACCATATATTTT. Amino acid sequence: CASSADRFAGNTIYF. The complete variable domain, with remaining parts taken from reference TRBV19 and TRBJ1-3, reads DGGITQSPKYLFRKEGQNVTLSCEQNLNHDAMYWYRQDPGQGLRLIYYSQIVNDFQKGDIAEGYSVSREKKESFPLTVTSAQKNPTAFYLCASSADRFAGNTIYFGEGSWLTVV.

The chain is built from TRBV5-5 and TRBJ1-5; D uncertain. The CDR3 has 15 amino acids. From germline, CDR1 is SGHKS and CDR2 YYEKEE (reference sequence). The ends were cut back, 7 bases at V and 2 bases at J, with 16 bases in the middle. The CDR3 reads CASAAGGWGNQPQHF. The CDR3 DNA sequence: TGTGCCAGCGCCGCGGGTGGGTGGGGCAATCAGCCCCAGCATTTT. Full variable domain (outside the CDR3, taken from reference TRBV5-5 and TRBJ1-5): DAGVTQSPTHLIKTRGQQVTLRCSPISGHKSVSWYQQVLGQGPQFIFQYYEKEERGRGNFPDRFSARQFPNYSSELNVNALLLGDSALYLCASAAGGWGNQPQHFGDGTRLSIL.

The V gene is TRBV7-2, the J gene TRBJ1-6; D is uncertain. From germline, CDR1 is SGHTA and CDR2 FQGNSA. This CDR3 contains 16 residues. V lost 0 bases to trimming and J lost 8 bases, with 14 bases between them. This chain's CDR3 is CASSLAPMGLYSPLHF. The CDR3 bases are TGTGCCAGCAGCTTAGCGCCGATGGGCCTTTATTCACCCCTCCACTTT.

The chain uses TRBV28 and TRBJ2-3; D gene ambiguous. The CDR3 runs 12 residues. CDR1 and CDR2 (germline): MDHEN, SYDVKM. The ends were cut back, 5 bases at V and 9 bases at J, with 12 bases in the middle. CDR3 protein: CASSPPALTQYF. The DNA for the CDR3 is TGTGCCAGCAGTCCACCCGCCCTAACGCAGTATTTT. Full variable domain (missing parts from reference TRBV28 and TRBJ2-3): DVKVTQSSRYLVKRTGEKVFLECVQDMDHENMFWYRQDPGLGLRLIYFSYDVKMKEKGDIPEGYSVSREKKERFSLILESASTNQTSMYLCASSPPALTQYFGPGTRLTVL.

V is TRBV19 and J is TRBJ2-1; tentatively, D is TRBD1 (6 bases). V was clipped by 1 base and J by 3 bases, with 13 bases between them. The germline CDR1 and CDR2 sequences are LNHDA and SQIVND (reference sequence). CDR3 length: 16 amino acids. CDR3 sequence: CASSIAAGTNYNEQFF. In DNA form, the CDR3 reads TGTGCCAGTAGTATAGCGGCCGGGACAAACTACAATGAGCAGTTCTTC. Together with reference TRBV19 and TRBJ2-1, the CDR3 gives the full variable domain: DGGITQSPKYLFRKEGQNVTLSCEQNLNHDAMYWYRQDPGQGLRLIYYSQIVNDFQKGDIAEGYSVSREKKESFPLTVTSAQKNPTAFYLCASSIAAGTNYNEQFFGPGTRLTVL.

About this clone itself: A junction boundary mismatches the germline segment, possibly from a read error. This chain joins TRBV7-7 and TRBJ2-5; 10 bases fit TRBD2. The CDR3 covers 16 residues. CDR1 and CDR2 (germline): SSHAT, FNYEAQ (reference sequence). Written as DNA, the CDR3 is TGTGCTAGCAGCTTAGGGCTAGCGGGAGAGGTTGAGACCCAGTACTTC. It encodes CASSLGLAGEVETQYF.

The chain is built from TRBV10-3 and TRBJ2-7; 11 bases fit TRBD1. This CDR3 is built from 15 residues. The ends lost 2 bases at V and 6 bases at J; junction bases unmatched: 6. CDR1 and CDR2 (germline): ENHRY, SYGVKD. CDR3 sequence: CAISEPGQGGFEQYF. CDR3 DNA: TGTGCCATCAGTGAGCCGGGACAGGGGGGGTTCGAGCAGTACTTC.

The chain has TRBV7-9 and TRBJ2-7; D gene unclear. Germline CDR1 reads SEHNR; CDR2 reads FQNEAQ (reference sequence). The length of the CDR3 is 12 residues. The V end was cut by 2 bases, the J end by 5 bases, with 7 bases between. This chain's CDR3 is CASSLSADEQYF. The CDR3 DNA sequence: TGTGCCAGCAGCTTATCCGCGGACGAGCAGTACTTC.

This chain uses TRBV5-1 with TRBJ1-4; a weak D match, TRBD1 (6 bases). The germline CDR1 and CDR2 sequences are SGHRS and YFSETQ. This CDR3 is 13 amino acids long. V was clipped by 5 bases and J by 6 bases, with 11 bases between them. CDR3 nucleotides: TGCGCCAGCAGGGCACAGGGCGATGAAAAACTGTTTTTT. Amino acid sequence: CASRAQGDEKLFF.

The genes are TRBV5-4 and TRBJ1-3, with TRBD1 as a possible D gene (6 bases). The germline V and J ends were trimmed by 5 bases and 1 base, with 7 bases remaining between them. Germline CDR1 SGHNT, CDR2 YYREEE (reference sequence). The CDR3 runs to 13 residues. CDR3 nucleotide sequence: TGTGCCAGCAGTCAGGGGTCTGGAAACACCATATATTTT. Translation gives CASSQGSGNTIYF.

The V call is TRBV20-1, the J call TRBJ1-6; TRBD1 matches at 11 bases. Trimming removed 3 bases from V and 10 bases from J; junction bases left unmatched: 14. Germline V gene sequence: CDR1 DFQATT, CDR2 SNEGSKA (reference sequence). CDR3 length: 17 residues. CDR3 loop: CSASVDRGRGGGSPLHF. The CDR3, as DNA: TGCAGTGCTAGTGTGGACAGGGGGCGCGGTGGAGGATCACCCCTCCACTTT.

V gene TRBV27 combines with J gene TRBJ1-2; a weak D match, TRBD1 (5 bases). Germline assignment: CDR1 MNHEY and CDR2 SMNVEV (reference sequence). This CDR3 is 11 amino acids long. The V and J ends lost 8 bases and 7 bases respectively, with 11 bases between them. CDR3 coding DNA: TGTGCCAGCGGCAGGGTGGGTGGCTACACCTTC. Amino acid sequence: CASGRVGGYTF.

This clone came up a few times. This chain links TRBV29-1 with TRBJ1-5; 10 bases agree with TRBD1. CDR1 and CDR2 (germline): SQVTM, ANQGSEA. The CDR3 sequence is 13 residues long. For the CDR3, the DNA is TGCAGTGCCGGGACAGGGGGCAATCAGCCCCAGCATTTT. Protein sequence: CSAGTGGNQPQHF. Supplemented by reference TRBV29-1 and TRBJ1-5, the full variable domain reads SAVISQKPSRDICQRGTSLTIQCQVDSQVTMMFWYRQQPGQSLTLIATANQGSEATYESGFVIDKFPISRPNLTFSTLTVSNMSPEDSSIYLCSAGTGGNQPQHFGDGTRLSIL.

The chain uses TRBV27 and TRBJ1-2; D uncertain. Germline V gene sequence: CDR1 MNHEY, CDR2 SMNVEV (reference sequence). The CDR3 loop spans 19 amino acids. Between the trimmed V and J ends, which lost 6 bases and 0 bases, there was a span of 26 bases. This chain's CDR3 is CASSSVVTVTTQANYGYTF. For the CDR3, the DNA is TGTGCCAGCAGCTCTGTGGTCACCGTAACAACCCAGGCTAACTATGGCTACACCTTC.

This clone was detected only a few times. The chain is built from TRBV6-5 and TRBJ2-5, with 12 bases matching TRBD2. CDR1 and CDR2 (germline): MNHEY, SVGAGI. With 0 bases clipped from V and 4 bases from J, the junction kept 3 bases outside the gene matches. CDR3 length: 16 residues. The CDR3 coding sequence is TGTGCCAGCAGTTACTCGAGACTAGCGGGGGTAGAGACCCAGTACTTC. Protein sequence: CASSYSRLAGVETQYF.

The chain employs TRBV3-1 (or the pseudogene TRBV3-2) and TRBJ2-5; D is uncertain. Germline values: CDR1 LGHDT, CDR2 YNNKEL (reference sequence). V was trimmed by 0 bases and J by 4 bases, leaving 3 bases between them. The CDR3 has 12 amino acids. Here the CDR3 reads CASSQDRETQYF. The CDR3, as DNA: TGTGCCAGCAGCCAAGATCGAGAGACCCAGTACTTC.

This sequence joins TRBV3-1 (or the pseudogene TRBV3-2) and TRBJ2-7, with 7 nucleotides matching TRBD1. Germline CDR1 reads LGHDT; CDR2 reads YNNKEL (reference sequence). This CDR3 has 16 amino acids. V trimming: 4 bases; J trimming: 1 base; junction bases outside the gene matches: 10. DNA of the CDR3: TGTGCCAGCAGCCCCAGGACAGGCAACCCGTCCTACGAGCAGTACTTC. Amino acid sequence: CASSPRTGNPSYEQYF.

This clone occurred a few times. The chain employs TRBV12-5 and TRBJ1-1; D unresolved. V lost 5 bases and J lost 4, with 17 bases in between. This CDR3 comprises 15 residues. In germline, CDR1 is LGHNT, CDR2 FRNRAP. The CDR3 loop is CASGAGRALVTEAFF. The CDR3 DNA reads as TGTGCTAGTGGTGCCGGGAGGGCCCTGGTCACTGAAGCTTTCTTT.

This clone was detected a few times. The chain uses TRBV12-3 or TRBV12-4 and TRBJ1-1; D ambiguous. This CDR3 contains 12 residues. Trimming took off 5 bases at V and 6 bases at J, with 10 bases between the two ends. The CDR3 coding sequence is TGTGCCAGCAGTCCCGACGGGGCTGAAGCTTTCTTT. Its protein product is CASSPDGAEAFF.

The chain recombines TRBV13 with TRBJ2-2, with TRBD2 matching 9 bases. The CDR3 covers 17 residues. The J segment lost 3 bases and the V segment lost 3 bases, leaving 8 bases of the junction unmatched. In germline, CDR1 is PRHDT, CDR2 FYEKMQ (reference sequence). CDR3: CASSLTPSGIYTGELFF. CDR3 DNA: TGTGCCAGCAGCTTGACCCCTAGCGGGATTTACACCGGGGAGCTGTTTTTT.

This chain links TRBV6-5 with TRBJ2-1; D is perhaps TRBD2 (5 bases). Germline V gives CDR1 MNHEY, CDR2 SVGAGI. The CDR3 has 13 amino acids. Trimming removed 7 bases from V and 2 bases from J, with 9 bases in between. CDR3 region: CASIGITYNEQFF. CDR3 nucleotides: TGTGCCAGCATCGGGATCACCTACAATGAGCAGTTCTTC.

This chain connects TRBV2 to TRBJ1-6; D uncertain. V lost 2 bases to trimming and J lost 7 bases, with 6 bases between them. This CDR3 is built from 13 residues. Germline CDR1 is SNHLY and CDR2 is FYNNEI. The CDR3 sequence is CASSEQENSPLHF. Here the CDR3 DNA reads TGTGCCAGCAGTGAACAGGAAAATTCACCCCTCCACTTT.